This is a list of T cell receptor beta chains from one sample in a study of blood T cell repertoires in COVID-19. Sequenced by immunoSEQ multiplex PCR; TCRdb stores in-frame clones only, minus some. Counted here are 440,000 or so clones, about 91% occurring once; the ten biggest clones make up 1.5% to 1.8%. Material for sequencing was peripheral blood. The receptors were gathered from a woman in her forties with COVID-19, enrolled during active disease. Each CDR3 is given with its conserved first and last residue.

v_gene	CDR3aa
TRBV3-1/TRBV3-2	CASSQDLSGAGELFF
TRBV7-3	CASSYGGSTNTGELFF
TRBV5-1	CASSSQGPDTQYF
TRBV6-6	CASSDRPGEKLFF
TRBV28	CASSPPELNEKLFF
TRBV6-5	CASSLQGYSGNTIYF
TRBV30	CAWTGTGSYEQYF
TRBV10-3	CAISESSAGTNEKLFF
TRBV15	CATSRLPLRVPSTDTQYF
TRBV7-6	CASSLEPLTRNEQYF
TRBV18	CASSPLQGSDYTF
TRBV4-3	CASSLGQVNSPLHF
TRBV19	CASSISGRGWSGELFF
TRBV7-3	CASSPARPQGGEQFF
TRBV5-1	CASSFRQGNTEAFF
TRBV21-1	CASSKIVGLRCYEQYF
TRBV9	CASSVAGGSYNEQFF
TRBV7-9	CASSLDAGRRVEQFF
TRBV4-3	CASSQGPGTGRLNEQYF
TRBV30	CAWGRRVEQFF
TRBV7-3	CASSRRGGQASTDTQYF
TRBV4-3	CASSDAPGRGASFPEKLFF
TRBV10-3	CAISDKGETQYF
TRBV11-2	CASSSGGTGGYEQYF
TRBV6-5	CASSYLEAGGIYGYTF
TRBV5-4	CASSLEGDSGEKLFF
TRBV5-1	CASSLAGGGKDTQYF
TRBV4-3	CASSQEQGGFEKLFF
TRBV6-2/TRBV6-3	CASSIDRGGNTGELFF
TRBV25-1	CASSEARGYTF
TRBV5-6	CASSLGQGWTIANYGYTF
TRBV29-1	CSVRTGITEAFF
TRBV7-2	CASSFAGSSYEQYF
TRBV19	CASGPRTGITEAFF
TRBV4-2	CASSQDGRGYETGELFF
TRBV5-1	CASSAQTSGSGANVLTF
TRBV4-3	CASSQDPQGVGELFF
TRBV7-9	CASSSLQGLNTEAFF
TRBV5-4	CASSLATGAYEQYF
TRBV27	CASSSTRGLTDTQYF
TRBV18	CASSTIGQGTEAFF
TRBV3-1/TRBV3-2	CASSPRGIDIQYF
TRBV5-1	CASSLMPLAGSTDTQYF
TRBV5-3	CARSAEINSGGNNEQFF
TRBV11-2	CASRSTASGVRETQYF
TRBV4-3	CASSQDRDRLAKNIQYF
TRBV15	CATSSQGVRGYTF
TRBV28	CASSYSVYGYTF
TRBV18	CASSPATGGNSPLHF
TRBV5-1	CASSLGQQFKKLFF
TRBV15	CATSRGQGRGSSGNTIYF
TRBV4-2	CASSQDKRGGPDTQYF
TRBV7-2	CASSLTGLTVYEQYF
TRBV19	CASTGMGTGLNQPQHF
TRBV20-1	CSASRQGYGYTF